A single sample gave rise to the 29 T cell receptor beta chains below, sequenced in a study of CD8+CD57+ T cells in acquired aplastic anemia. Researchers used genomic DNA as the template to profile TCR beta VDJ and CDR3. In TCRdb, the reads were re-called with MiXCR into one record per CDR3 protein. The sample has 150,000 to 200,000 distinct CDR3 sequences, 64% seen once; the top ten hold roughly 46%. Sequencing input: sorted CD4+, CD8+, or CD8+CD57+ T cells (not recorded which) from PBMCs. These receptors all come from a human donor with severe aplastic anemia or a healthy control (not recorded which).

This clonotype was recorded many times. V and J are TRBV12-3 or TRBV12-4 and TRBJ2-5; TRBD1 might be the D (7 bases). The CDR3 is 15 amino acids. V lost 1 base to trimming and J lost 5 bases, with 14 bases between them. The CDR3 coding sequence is TGTGCCAGCAGTTTAGGTGGCAGGGGGGTTGAGACCCAGTACTTC. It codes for CASSLGGRGVETQYF.

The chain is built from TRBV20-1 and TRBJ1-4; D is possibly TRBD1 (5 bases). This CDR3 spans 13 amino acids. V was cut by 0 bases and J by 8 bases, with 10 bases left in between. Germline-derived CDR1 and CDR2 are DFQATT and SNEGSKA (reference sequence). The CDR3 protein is CSARDREGEKLFF. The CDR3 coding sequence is TGCAGTGCTAGAGACAGGGAGGGCGAAAAACTGTTTTTT.

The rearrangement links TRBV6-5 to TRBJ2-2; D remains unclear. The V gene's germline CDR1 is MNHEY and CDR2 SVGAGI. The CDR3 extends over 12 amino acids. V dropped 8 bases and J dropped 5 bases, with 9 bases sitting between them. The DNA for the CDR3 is TGTGCCAGCGGACGGCAGACCGGGGAGCTGTTTTTT. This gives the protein CASGRQTGELFF.

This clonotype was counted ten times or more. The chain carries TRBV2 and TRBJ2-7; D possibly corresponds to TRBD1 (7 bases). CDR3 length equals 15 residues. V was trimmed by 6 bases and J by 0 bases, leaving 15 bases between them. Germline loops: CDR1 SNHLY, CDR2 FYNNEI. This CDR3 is CASREGQISSYEQYF. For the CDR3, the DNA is TGTGCCAGCAGGGAGGGACAGATTAGCTCCTACGAGCAGTACTTC.

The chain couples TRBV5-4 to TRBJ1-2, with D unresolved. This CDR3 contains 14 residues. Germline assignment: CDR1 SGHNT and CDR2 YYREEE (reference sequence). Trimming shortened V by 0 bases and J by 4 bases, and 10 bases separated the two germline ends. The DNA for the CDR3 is TGTGCCAGCAGCTTGGACAGCGAGACCTATGGCTACACCTTC. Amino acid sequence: CASSLDSETYGYTF.

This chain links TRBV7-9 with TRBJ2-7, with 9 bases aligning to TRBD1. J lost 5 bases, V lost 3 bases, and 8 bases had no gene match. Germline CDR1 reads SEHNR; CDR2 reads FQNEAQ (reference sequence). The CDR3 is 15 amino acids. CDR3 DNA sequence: TGTGCCAGCAGCTTGCATGGGACAGGGATCCACGAGCAGTACTTC. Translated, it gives CASSLHGTGIHEQYF.

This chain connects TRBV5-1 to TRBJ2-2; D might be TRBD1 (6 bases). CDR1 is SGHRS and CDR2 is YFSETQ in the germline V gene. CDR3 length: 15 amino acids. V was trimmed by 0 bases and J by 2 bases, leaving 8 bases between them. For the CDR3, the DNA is TGCGCCAGCAGCTTGGCACAGGGTAACACCGGGGAGCTGTTTTTT. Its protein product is CASSLAQGNTGELFF.

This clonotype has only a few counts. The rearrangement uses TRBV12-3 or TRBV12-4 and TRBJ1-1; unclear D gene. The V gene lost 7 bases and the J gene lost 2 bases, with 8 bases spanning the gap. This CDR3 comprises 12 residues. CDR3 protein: CASMAYNTEAFF. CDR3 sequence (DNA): TGTGCCAGCATGGCGTATAACACTGAAGCTTTCTTT.

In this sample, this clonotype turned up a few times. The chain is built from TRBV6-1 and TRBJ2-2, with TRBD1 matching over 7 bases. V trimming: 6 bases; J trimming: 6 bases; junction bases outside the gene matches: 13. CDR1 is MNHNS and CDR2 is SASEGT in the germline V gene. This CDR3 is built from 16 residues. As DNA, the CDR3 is TGTGCCAGCAGGGGGGAGTCAGGGGGTAGGGCCGGGGAGCTGTTTTTT. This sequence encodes CASRGESGGRAGELFF.

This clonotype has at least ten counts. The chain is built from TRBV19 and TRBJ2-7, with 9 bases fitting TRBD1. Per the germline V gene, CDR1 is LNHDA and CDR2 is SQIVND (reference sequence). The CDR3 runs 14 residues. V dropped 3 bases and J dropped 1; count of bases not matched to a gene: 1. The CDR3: CASSIGTGSYEQYF. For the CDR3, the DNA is TGTGCCAGTAGTATCGGGACAGGGTCCTACGAGCAGTACTTC.

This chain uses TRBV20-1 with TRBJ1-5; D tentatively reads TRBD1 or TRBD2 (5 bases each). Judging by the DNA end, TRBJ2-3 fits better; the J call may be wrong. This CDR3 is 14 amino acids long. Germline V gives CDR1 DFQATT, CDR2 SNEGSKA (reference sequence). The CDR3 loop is CSAPRDREGDTQYF. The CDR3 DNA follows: TGCAGTGCACCCCGGGACCGCGAGGGCGATACGCAGTATTTT.

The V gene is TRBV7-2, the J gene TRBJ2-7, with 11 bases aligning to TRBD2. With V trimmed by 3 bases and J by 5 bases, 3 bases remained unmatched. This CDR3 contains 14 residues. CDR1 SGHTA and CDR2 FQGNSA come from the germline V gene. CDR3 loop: CASSFSGRAHEQYF. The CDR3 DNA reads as TGTGCCAGCAGCTTTAGCGGGAGGGCCCACGAGCAGTACTTC.

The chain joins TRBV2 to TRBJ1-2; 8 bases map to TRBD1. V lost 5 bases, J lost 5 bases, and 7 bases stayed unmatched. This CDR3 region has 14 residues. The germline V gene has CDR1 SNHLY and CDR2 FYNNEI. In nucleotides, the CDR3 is TGTGCCAGCAGTCATGACAGGGGTTTGTATGGCTACACCTTC. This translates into CASSHDRGLYGYTF.

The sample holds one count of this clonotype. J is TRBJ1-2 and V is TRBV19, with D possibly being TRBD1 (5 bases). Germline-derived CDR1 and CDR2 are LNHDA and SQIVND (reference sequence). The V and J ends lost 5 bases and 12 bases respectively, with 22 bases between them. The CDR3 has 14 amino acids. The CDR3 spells CASSLAPPQERHTF. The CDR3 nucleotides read TGTGCCAGTAGTCTCGCCCCACCACAGGAGAGGCACACCTTC.

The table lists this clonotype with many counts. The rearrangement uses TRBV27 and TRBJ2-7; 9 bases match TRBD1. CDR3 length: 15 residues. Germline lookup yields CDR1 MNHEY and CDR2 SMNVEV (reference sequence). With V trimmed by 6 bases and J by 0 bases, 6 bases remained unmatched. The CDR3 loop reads CASSGGQGHSYEQYF. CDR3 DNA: TGTGCCAGCAGCGGGGGACAGGGCCACTCCTACGAGCAGTACTTC.

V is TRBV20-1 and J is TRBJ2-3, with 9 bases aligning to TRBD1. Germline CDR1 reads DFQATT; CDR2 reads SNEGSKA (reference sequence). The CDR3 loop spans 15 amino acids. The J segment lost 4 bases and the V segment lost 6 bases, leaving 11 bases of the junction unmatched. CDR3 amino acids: CSAHSGTGRSDTQYF. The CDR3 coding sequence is TGCAGTGCGCATTCCGGGACAGGGAGGTCAGATACGCAGTATTTT.

CDR3 residues: CASSSRGGGEQYF. DNA of the CDR3: TGTGCCAGCAGCTCGCGGGGGGGCGGCGAGCAGTACTTC. V is TRBV7-8 and J is TRBJ2-7, with TRBD2 matching over 9 bases. The V segment lost 4 bases and the J segment 6 bases; nucleotides outside the gene matches: 4. Germline V gene sequence: CDR1 SGHVS, CDR2 FQNEAQ. The length of the CDR3 is 13 residues.

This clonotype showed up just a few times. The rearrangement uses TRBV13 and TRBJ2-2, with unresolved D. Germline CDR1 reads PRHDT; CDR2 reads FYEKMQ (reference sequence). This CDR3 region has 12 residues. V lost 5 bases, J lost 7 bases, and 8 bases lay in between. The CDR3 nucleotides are TGTGCCAGCAGCGTATGGGACGGGGAGCTGTTTTTT. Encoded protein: CASSVWDGELFF.

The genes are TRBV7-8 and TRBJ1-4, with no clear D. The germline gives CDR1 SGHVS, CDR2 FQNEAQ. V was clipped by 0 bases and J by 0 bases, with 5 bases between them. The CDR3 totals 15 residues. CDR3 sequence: CASSLAGPTNEKLFF. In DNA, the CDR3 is TGTGCCAGCAGCTTAGCTGGCCCAACTAATGAAAAACTGTTTTTT.

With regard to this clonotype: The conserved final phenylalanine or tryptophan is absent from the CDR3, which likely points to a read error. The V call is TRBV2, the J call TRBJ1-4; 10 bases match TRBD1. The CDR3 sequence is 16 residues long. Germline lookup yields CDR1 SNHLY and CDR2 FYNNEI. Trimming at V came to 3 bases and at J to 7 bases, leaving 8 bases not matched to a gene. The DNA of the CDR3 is TGTGCCAGCAGTGAGGTGGCAGGGACAGGGGTTGAAAAACTGTTTTAT. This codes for CASSEVAGTGVEKLFY.

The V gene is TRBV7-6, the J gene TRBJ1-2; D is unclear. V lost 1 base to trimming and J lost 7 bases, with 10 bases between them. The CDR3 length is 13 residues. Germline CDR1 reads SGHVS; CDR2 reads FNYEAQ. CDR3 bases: TGTGCCAGCAGCTTAGGCGGGGATCGTGGCTACACCTTC. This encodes CASSLGGDRGYTF. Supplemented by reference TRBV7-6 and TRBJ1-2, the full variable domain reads GAGVSQSPRYKVTKRGQDVALRCDPISGHVSLYWYRQALGQGPEFLTYFNYEAQQDKSGLPNDRFSAERPEGSISTLTIQRTEQRDSAMYRCASSLGGDRGYTFGSGTRLTVV.

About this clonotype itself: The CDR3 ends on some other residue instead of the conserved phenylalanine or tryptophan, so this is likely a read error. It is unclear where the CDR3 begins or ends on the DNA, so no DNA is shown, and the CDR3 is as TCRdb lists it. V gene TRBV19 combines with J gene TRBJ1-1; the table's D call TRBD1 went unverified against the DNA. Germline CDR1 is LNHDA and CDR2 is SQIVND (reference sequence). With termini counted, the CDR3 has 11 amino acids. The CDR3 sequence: CASSMTDGIFS.

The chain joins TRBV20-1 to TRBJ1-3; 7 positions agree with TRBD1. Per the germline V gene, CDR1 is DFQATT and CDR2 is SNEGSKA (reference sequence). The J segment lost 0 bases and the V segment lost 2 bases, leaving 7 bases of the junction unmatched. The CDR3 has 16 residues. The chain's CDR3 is CSARSTGTDSGNTIYF. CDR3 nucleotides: TGCAGTGCTAGATCGACAGGGACTGACTCTGGAAACACCATATATTTT.

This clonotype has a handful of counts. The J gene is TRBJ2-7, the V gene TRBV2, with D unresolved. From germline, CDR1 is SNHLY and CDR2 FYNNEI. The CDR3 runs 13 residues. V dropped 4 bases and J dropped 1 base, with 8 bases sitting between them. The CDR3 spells CASSVFPSYEQYF. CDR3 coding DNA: TGTGCCAGCAGTGTTTTCCCTTCCTACGAGCAGTACTTC.

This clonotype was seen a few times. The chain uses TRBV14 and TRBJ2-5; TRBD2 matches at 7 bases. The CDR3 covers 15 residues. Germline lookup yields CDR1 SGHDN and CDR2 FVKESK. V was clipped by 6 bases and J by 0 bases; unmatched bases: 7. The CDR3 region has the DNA TGTGCCAGCAGTCGTCTTGGGACTAACCAAGAGACCCAGTACTTC. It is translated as CASSRLGTNQETQYF.

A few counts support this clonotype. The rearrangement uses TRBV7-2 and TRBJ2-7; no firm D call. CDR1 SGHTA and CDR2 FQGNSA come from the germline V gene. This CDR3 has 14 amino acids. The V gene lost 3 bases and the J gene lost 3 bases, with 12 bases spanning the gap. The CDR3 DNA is TGTGCCAGCAGCTTCGTGGGCCTTGGCTACGAGCAGTACTTC. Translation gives CASSFVGLGYEQYF. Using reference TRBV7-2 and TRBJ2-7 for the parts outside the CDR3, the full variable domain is GAGVSQSPSNKVTEKGKDVELRCDPISGHTALYWYRQSLGQGLEFLIYFQGNSAPDKSGLPSDRFSAERTGGSVSTLTIQRTQQEDSAVYLCASSFVGLGYEQYFGPGTRLTVT.

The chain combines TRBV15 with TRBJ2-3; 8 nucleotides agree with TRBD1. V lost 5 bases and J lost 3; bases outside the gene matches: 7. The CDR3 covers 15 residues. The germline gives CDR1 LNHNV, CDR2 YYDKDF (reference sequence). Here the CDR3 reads CATSPQGAATDTQYF. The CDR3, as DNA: TGTGCCACCAGCCCCCAGGGGGCGGCAACAGATACGCAGTATTTT.

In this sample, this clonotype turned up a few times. CDR3 sequence (DNA): TGTGCCAGCGGCCCATCGGGTAATTCACCCCTCCACTTT. Translating gives CASGPSGNSPLHF. The chain is built from TRBV25-1 and TRBJ1-6, with D uncertain. V dropped 8 bases and J dropped 6 bases, with 11 bases sitting between them. CDR3 length equals 13 residues. Per germline, CDR1 MGHDK and CDR2 SYGVNS.

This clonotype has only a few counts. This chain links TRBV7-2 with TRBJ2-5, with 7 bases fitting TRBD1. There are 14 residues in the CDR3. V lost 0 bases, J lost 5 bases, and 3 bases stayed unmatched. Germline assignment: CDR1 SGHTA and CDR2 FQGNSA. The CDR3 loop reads CASSLATGIETQYF. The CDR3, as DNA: TGTGCCAGCAGCTTAGCGACAGGGATCGAGACCCAGTACTTC.